The 18 T cell receptor beta chains listed next were all sequenced from one sample in a study of OX40 agonist ivuxolimab in advanced cancers. TCRdb's copy holds only in-frame clones and misses some; the assay was immunoSEQ multiplex PCR. Of 90,000 or so clones in the sample, 80% to 90% are singletons; the top ten hold around 0.34%. This specimen was CD4+ or CD8+ T cells sorted from blood, taken in a trial of the OX40 agonist ivuxolimab. The source of these receptors is an adult with an advanced solid tumor such as melanoma, head and neck, liver or kidney cancer.

The chain uses TRBV13 and TRBJ1-6; D might be TRBD1 (5 bases). Germline CDR1 is PRHDT and CDR2 is FYEKMQ (reference sequence). This CDR3 is 12 amino acids long. Trimming shortened V by 6 bases and J by 14 bases, and 14 bases separated the two germline ends. The CDR3 loop reads CASRRDGGTLHF. CDR3 sequence (DNA): TGTGCCAGCAGGCGGGACGGTGGGACCCTCCACTTT.

V is TRBV19 and J is TRBJ1-2; D unresolved. CDR3 length: 13 residues. Deletions cut 5 bases from V and 7 bases from J, with 14 bases between. The germline gives CDR1 LNHDA, CDR2 SQIVND (reference sequence). The CDR3 protein is CASSLDTSRGYTF. CDR3 DNA sequence: TGTGCCAGTAGTCTCGACACCAGCCGTGGCTACACCTTC.

This chain connects TRBV27 to TRBJ1-1; D gene unclear. V lost 3 bases, J lost 0 bases, and 8 bases lay in between. The germline CDR1 and CDR2 sequences are MNHEY and SMNVEV (reference sequence). The CDR3 extends over 14 amino acids. This CDR3 is CASSFGHLNTEAFF. CDR3 DNA sequence: TGTGCCAGCAGTTTTGGTCATTTGAACACTGAAGCTTTCTTT.

The chain uses TRBV4-1 and TRBJ2-7; D may correspond to TRBD1 or TRBD2 (5 bases each). This CDR3 is 17 amino acids long. V gave up 1 base and J gave up 0 bases, with 16 bases separating them. Germline V gene data show CDR1 as MGHRA and CDR2 as YSYEKL. Here the CDR3 DNA reads TGCGCCAGCAGCCAAGGAGGTGGGGGAGCGACCTCCTACGAGCAGTACTTC. It is translated as CASSQGGGGATSYEQYF.

The chain is built from TRBV10-3 and TRBJ2-3; possibly TRBD1 or TRBD2 for D (6 bases each). In germline, CDR1 is ENHRY, CDR2 SYGVKD. The germline V and J ends were trimmed by 11 bases and 6 bases, with 24 bases remaining between them. The CDR3 contains 15 residues. The CDR3 reads CALPPDRGVCDTQYF. The CDR3 DNA reads as TGTGCCCTTCCGCCCGATAGGGGGGTGTGTGATACGCAGTATTTT.

This clone was seen a single time. This sequence joins TRBV7-9 and TRBJ2-7; D not resolved. The CDR3 is made up of 12 amino acids. V gave up 5 bases and J gave up 5 bases, with 10 bases separating them. Germline CDR1 reads SEHNR; CDR2 reads FQNEAQ (reference sequence). CDR3 in amino acids: CASSQLADEQYF. CDR3 DNA: TGTGCCAGCAGCCAACTGGCCGACGAGCAGTACTTC. Based on the CDR3 plus reference TRBV7-9 and TRBJ2-7, the full variable domain is DTGVSQNPRHKITKRGQNVTFRCDPISEHNRLYWYRQTLGQGPEFLTYFQNEAQLEKSRLLSDRFSAERPKGSFSTLEIQRTEQGDSAMYLCASSQLADEQYFGPGTRLTVT.

V and J are TRBV30 and TRBJ2-7, with D maybe TRBD1 (5 bases). Looked up from germline, CDR1 is GTSNPN and CDR2 is SVGIG (reference sequence). The CDR3 length is 14 residues. Trimming pared 4 bases from V and 1 base from J, leaving 14 bases between. The CDR3 loop is CAWISVAGSYEQYF. CDR3 coding DNA: TGTGCCTGGATTTCGGTGGCAGGGTCCTACGAGCAGTACTTC.

V usage is TRBV10-3 and J usage is TRBJ2-6; 7 nucleotides line up with TRBD1. The germline V gene has CDR1 ENHRY and CDR2 SYGVKD. The CDR3 contains 17 residues. J was trimmed by 0 bases and V by 2 bases; bases with no gene match: 4. CDR3 sequence (DNA): TGTGCCATCAGTGAGAATGCAGGGGGCTCTGGGGCCAACGTCCTGACTTTC. It codes for CAISENAGGSGANVLTF.

The chain carries TRBV5-4 and TRBJ2-2; 9 nucleotides line up with TRBD1. CDR3 size: 16 residues. V trimming: 5 bases; J trimming: 4 bases; junction bases outside the gene matches: 9. Germline values: CDR1 SGHNT, CDR2 YYREEE (reference sequence). Here the CDR3 DNA reads TGTGCCAGCAGGGATGGGACAGGGCCGGCCACCGGGGAGCTGTTTTTT. Its protein product is CASRDGTGPATGELFF.

This chain uses TRBV4-3 with TRBJ2-5; tentatively, D is TRBD2 (6 bases). V lost 0 bases, J lost 3 bases, and 8 bases lay in between. This CDR3 spans 14 amino acids. Germline CDR1 LGHNA, CDR2 YSLEER. CDR3 sequence: CASSQELAEETQYF. The CDR3 bases are TGCGCCAGCAGCCAAGAACTAGCAGAAGAGACCCAGTACTTC.

This chain uses TRBV25-1 with TRBJ1-5; TRBD1 matches at 9 bases. This CDR3 contains 14 residues. CDR1 and CDR2 from the germline V gene are MGHDK and SYGVNS. With V trimmed by 6 bases and J by 3 bases, 3 bases remained unmatched. CDR3 sequence: CASRGQGPNQPQHF. In DNA, the CDR3 is TGTGCCAGCAGGGGACAGGGACCCAATCAGCCCCAGCATTTT.

The chain has TRBV5-1 and TRBJ1-2; 7 nucleotides agree with TRBD1. The germline gives CDR1 SGHRS, CDR2 YFSETQ. The CDR3 spans 15 residues. The V gene end was trimmed by 0 bases and the J gene end by 7 bases; junction bases not matched to a gene: 9. The CDR3 is CASSLGDRAAGGYTF. Here the CDR3 DNA reads TGCGCCAGCAGCTTGGGAGACAGGGCTGCGGGTGGCTACACCTTC.

The rearrangement links TRBV7-9 to TRBJ1-1; D perhaps matches TRBD1 (5 bases). This CDR3 has 13 residues. The germline V and J ends were trimmed by 1 base and 8 bases, with 11 bases remaining between them. Germline CDR1 reads SEHNR; CDR2 reads FQNEAQ (reference sequence). CDR3 residues: CASSLDRDGEAFF. The CDR3 nucleotides are TGTGCCAGCAGCTTAGATCGGGACGGGGAAGCTTTCTTT.

The chain carries TRBV18 and TRBJ1-1, with D tentatively TRBD1 (5 bases). CDR1 is KGHSH and CDR2 is LQKENI in the germline V gene. CDR3 length: 14 amino acids. V lost 5 bases to trimming and J lost 7 bases, with 17 bases between them. The CDR3: CASSTSDSEGEAFF. In DNA form, the CDR3 reads TGTGCCAGCTCAACTAGCGACAGCGAGGGTGAAGCTTTCTTT. The full variable domain, with the rest looked up from reference TRBV18 and TRBJ1-1, is NAGVMQNPRHLVRRRGQEARLRCSPMKGHSHVYWYRQLPEEGLKFMVYLQKENIIDESGMPKERFSAEFPKEGPSILRIQQVVRGDSAAYFCASSTSDSEGEAFFGQGTRLTVV.

The chain carries TRBV15 and TRBJ2-5; D possibly uses TRBD1 or TRBD2 (6 bases each). Germline CDR1 and CDR2: LNHNV and YYDKDF (reference sequence). CDR3 length: 15 residues. Trimming shortened V by 1 base and J by 5 bases, and 14 bases separated the two germline ends. CDR3 sequence: CATSRVPGATETQYF. CDR3 DNA sequence: TGTGCCACCAGCAGAGTTCCGGGGGCAACGGAGACCCAGTACTTC.

This clone came up once. V and J are TRBV7-2 and TRBJ2-1; possible D gene TRBD2, 6 bases. Germline lookup yields CDR1 SGHTA and CDR2 FQGNSA. Trimming took 3 bases from V and 4 from J, leaving 22 bases between them. The CDR3 is 18 amino acids. The DNA of the CDR3 is TGTGCCAGCAGCTTGAGGGCTCGTTGGGACTCAGGGTACAATGAGCAGTTCTTC. Translation: CASSLRARWDSGYNEQFF.

The rearrangement uses TRBV6-1 and TRBJ2-5; D may be TRBD1 (5 bases). Germline-derived CDR1 and CDR2 are MNHNS and SASEGT. Trimming cost V 7 bases and J 5 bases, with 17 bases left between them. The CDR3 totals 14 residues. CDR3 nucleotide sequence: TGTGCCAGCAAAATTGACAGTGGGCGGGAGACCCAGTACTTC. Protein sequence: CASKIDSGRETQYF.

This rearrangement joins TRBV19 to TRBJ1-1; D is possibly TRBD1 (5 bases). The V and J ends lost 1 base and 3 bases respectively, with 9 bases between them. This CDR3 comprises 14 residues. The germline gives CDR1 LNHDA, CDR2 SQIVND (reference sequence). CDR3 bases: TGTGCCAGTAGTATAGGAGGGGCATACACTGAAGCTTTCTTT. Translation gives CASSIGGAYTEAFF.